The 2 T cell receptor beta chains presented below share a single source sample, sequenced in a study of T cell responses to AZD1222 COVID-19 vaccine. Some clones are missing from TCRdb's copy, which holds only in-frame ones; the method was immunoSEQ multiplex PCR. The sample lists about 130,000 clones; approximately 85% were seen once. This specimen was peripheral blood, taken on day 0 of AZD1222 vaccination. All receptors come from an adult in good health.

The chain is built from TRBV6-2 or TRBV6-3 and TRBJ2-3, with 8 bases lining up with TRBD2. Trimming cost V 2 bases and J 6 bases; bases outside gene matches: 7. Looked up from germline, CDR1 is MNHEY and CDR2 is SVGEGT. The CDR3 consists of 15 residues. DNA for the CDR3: TGTGCCAGCAGTTACCTCGGACTAGCAGGCGATACGCAGTATTTT. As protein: CASSYLGLAGDTQYF.

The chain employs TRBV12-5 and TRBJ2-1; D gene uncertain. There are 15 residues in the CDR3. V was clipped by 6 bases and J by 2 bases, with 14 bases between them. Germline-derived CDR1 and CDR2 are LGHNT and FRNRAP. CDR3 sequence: CASGRNRAAYNEQFF. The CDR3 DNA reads TGTGCTAGTGGCCGGAACCGGGCCGCCTACAATGAGCAGTTCTTC. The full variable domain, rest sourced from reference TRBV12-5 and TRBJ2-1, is DARVTQTPRHKVTEMGQEVTMRCQPILGHNTVFWYRQTMMQGLELLAYFRNRAPLDDSGMPKDRFSAEMPDATLATLKIQPSEPRDSAVYFCASGRNRAAYNEQFFGPGTRLTVL.